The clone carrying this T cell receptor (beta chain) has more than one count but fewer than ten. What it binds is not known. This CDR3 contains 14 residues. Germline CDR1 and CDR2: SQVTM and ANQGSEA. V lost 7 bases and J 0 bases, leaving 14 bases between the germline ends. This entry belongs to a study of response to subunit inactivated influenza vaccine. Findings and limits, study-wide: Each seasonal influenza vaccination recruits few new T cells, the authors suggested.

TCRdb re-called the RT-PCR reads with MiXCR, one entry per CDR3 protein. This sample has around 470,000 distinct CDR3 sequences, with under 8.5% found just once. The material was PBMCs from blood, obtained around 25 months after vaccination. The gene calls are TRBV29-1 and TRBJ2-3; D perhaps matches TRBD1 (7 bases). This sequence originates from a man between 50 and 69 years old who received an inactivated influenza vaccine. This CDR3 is CSARRGQSTDTQYF. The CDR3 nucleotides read TGCAGCGCAAGGAGGGGGCAGAGCACAGATACGCAGTATTTT.